This T cell receptor beta chain came from a study of T cells expressing NK-cell markers. TCRdb reprocessed the 5' RACE reads; each CDR3 protein has one entry and no DNA is given. The listing records roughly 160,000 distinct CDR3 sequences. The CDR3 runs to 17 residues. CDR1 is SGHTA, CDR2 FQGNSA, per germline. The chain joins TRBV7-2 to TRBJ2-1; TCRdb designates TRBD2, a call that cannot be tested without DNA. Sequences were obtained from blood T cells: a sorted CD56 or NKG2C T cell subset, CD4+ or CD8+ T cells, or bulk PBMC T cells (not recorded which). This receptor was obtained from a woman aged 18 to 69 in good health. This CDR3 is CASSLVAIAGDANEQFF.